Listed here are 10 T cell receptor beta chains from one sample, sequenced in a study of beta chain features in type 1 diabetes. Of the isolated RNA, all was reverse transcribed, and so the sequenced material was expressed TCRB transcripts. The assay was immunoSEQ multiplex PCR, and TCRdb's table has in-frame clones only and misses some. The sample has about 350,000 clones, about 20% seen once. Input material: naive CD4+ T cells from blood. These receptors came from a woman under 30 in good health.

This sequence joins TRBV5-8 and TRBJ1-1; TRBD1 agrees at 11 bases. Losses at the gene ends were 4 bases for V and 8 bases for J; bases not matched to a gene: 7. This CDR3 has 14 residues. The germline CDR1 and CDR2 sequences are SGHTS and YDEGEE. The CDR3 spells CASSLGQGAMEAFF. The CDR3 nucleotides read TGTGCCAGCAGCCTAGGACAGGGGGCGATGGAAGCTTTCTTT.

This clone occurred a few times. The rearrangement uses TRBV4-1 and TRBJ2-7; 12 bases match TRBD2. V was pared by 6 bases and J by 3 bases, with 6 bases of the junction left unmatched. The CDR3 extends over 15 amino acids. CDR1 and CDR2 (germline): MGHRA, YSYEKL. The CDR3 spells CASRPTSGSGYEQYF. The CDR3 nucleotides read TGCGCCAGCAGACCGACTAGCGGGAGTGGCTACGAGCAGTACTTC.

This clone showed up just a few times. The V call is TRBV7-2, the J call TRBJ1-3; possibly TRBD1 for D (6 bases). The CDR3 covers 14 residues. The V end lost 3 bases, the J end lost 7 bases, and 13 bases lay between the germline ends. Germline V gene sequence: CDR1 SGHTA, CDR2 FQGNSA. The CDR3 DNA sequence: TGTGCCAGCAGCTTCCGTGGACAGAGGAACACCATATATTTT. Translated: CASSFRGQRNTIYF.

The DNA for the CDR3 is TGTGCCAGCAGTTTATATCCGGACAGCTCCTACGAGCAGTACTTC. Translating gives CASSLYPDSSYEQYF. This sequence joins TRBV27 and TRBJ2-7, with D possibly matching TRBD1 (6 bases). Per germline, CDR1 MNHEY and CDR2 SMNVEV (reference sequence). Deletions cut 1 base from V and 0 bases from J, with 10 bases between. The CDR3 is made up of 15 amino acids.

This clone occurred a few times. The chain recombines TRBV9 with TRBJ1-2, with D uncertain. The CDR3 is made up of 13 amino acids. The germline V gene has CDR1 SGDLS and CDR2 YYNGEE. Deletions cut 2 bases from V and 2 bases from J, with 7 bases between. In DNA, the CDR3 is TGTGCCAGCAGCGTTGACAACAACTATGGCTACACCTTC. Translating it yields CASSVDNNYGYTF.

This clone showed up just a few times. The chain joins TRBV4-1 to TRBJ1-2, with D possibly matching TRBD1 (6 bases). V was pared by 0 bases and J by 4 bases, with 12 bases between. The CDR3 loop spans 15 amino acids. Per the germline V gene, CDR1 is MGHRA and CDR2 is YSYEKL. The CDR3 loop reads CASSQERGSGYGYTF. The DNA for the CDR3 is TGCGCCAGCAGCCAAGAAAGGGGGTCAGGCTATGGCTACACCTTC.

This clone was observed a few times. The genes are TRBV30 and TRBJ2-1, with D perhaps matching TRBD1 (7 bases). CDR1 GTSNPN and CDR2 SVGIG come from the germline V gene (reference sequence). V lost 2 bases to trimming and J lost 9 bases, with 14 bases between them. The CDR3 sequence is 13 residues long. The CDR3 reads CAWSRGTDGEQFF. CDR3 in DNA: TGTGCCTGGAGTCGGGGGACAGACGGTGAGCAGTTCTTC.

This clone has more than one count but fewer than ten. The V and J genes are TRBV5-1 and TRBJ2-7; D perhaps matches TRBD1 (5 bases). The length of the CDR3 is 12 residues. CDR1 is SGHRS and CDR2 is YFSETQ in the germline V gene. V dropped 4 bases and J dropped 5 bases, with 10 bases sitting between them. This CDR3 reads CASSPQGHEQYF. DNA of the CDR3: TGCGCCAGCAGCCCCCAGGGTCACGAGCAGTACTTC.

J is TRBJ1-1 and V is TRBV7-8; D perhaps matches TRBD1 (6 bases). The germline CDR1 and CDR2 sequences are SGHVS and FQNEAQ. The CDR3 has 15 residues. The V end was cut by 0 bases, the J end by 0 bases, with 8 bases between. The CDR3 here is CASSLAGTMNTEAFF. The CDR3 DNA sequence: TGTGCCAGCAGCTTAGCGGGGACAATGAACACTGAAGCTTTCTTT.

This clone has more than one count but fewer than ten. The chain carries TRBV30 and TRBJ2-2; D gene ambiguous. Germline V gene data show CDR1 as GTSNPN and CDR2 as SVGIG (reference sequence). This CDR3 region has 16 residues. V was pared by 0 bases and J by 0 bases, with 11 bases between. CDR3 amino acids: CAWSVQGRTNTGELFF. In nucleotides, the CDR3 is TGTGCCTGGAGTGTACAAGGCAGGACGAACACCGGGGAGCTGTTTTTT. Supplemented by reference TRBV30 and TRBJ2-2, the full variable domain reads SQTIHQWPATLVQPVGSPLSLECTVEGTSNPNLYWYRQAAGRGLQLLFYSVGIGQISSEVPQNLSASRPQDRQFILSSKKLLLSDSGFYLCAWSVQGRTNTGELFFGEGSRLTVL.